Below are 9 T cell receptor beta chains sequenced from a single sample in a study of blood T cell repertoires in COVID-19. Sequenced by immunoSEQ multiplex PCR; TCRdb stores in-frame clones only, minus some. The sample yields hundreds of thousands of clones, around 92% seen once. Sequenced: PBMCs or T cells enriched from blood (not recorded which). The source of these receptors is a woman in her 30s who had recovered from COVID-19.

The chain couples TRBV9 to TRBJ2-3, with D possibly TRBD1 on 5 matching bases. The germline CDR1 and CDR2 sequences are SGDLS and YYNGEE. The CDR3 contains 14 residues. V dropped 4 bases and J dropped 4 bases, with 13 bases sitting between them. The CDR3 DNA is TGTGCCAGCAGCAGTTCAGGGTACCCAGATACGCAGTATTTT. Protein: CASSSSGYPDTQYF.

The V call is TRBV13, the J call TRBJ2-7; the D gene is possibly TRBD1 (6 bases). Germline CDR1 PRHDT, CDR2 FYEKMQ (reference sequence). The CDR3 sequence is 15 residues long. Deletions cut 0 bases from V and 3 bases from J, with 12 bases between. The CDR3 nucleotides read TGTGCCAGCAGCTTAGGTAAGGGGGAAGGCTACGAGCAGTACTTC. Protein sequence: CASSLGKGEGYEQYF.

The chain recombines TRBV27 with TRBJ1-2, with a tentative D call TRBD1 (5 bases). Germline V gene data show CDR1 as MNHEY and CDR2 as SMNVEV (reference sequence). This CDR3 comprises 14 residues. Trimming shortened V by 0 bases and J by 8 bases, and 13 bases separated the two germline ends. The CDR3 is CASSLSSRAWGYTF. DNA of the CDR3: TGTGCCAGCAGTTTATCAAGCAGGGCTTGGGGCTACACCTTC.

This clone was counted once. The rearrangement links TRBV6-2 or TRBV6-3 to TRBJ2-5, with D unclear. V was trimmed by 5 bases and J by 5 bases, leaving 9 bases between them. There are 12 residues in the CDR3. CDR1 MNHEY and CDR2 SVGEGT come from the germline V gene. CDR3 sequence reads: CASSTTLETQYF. Written as DNA, the CDR3 is TGTGCCAGCAGTACGACTTTGGAGACCCAGTACTTC.

This chain connects TRBV5-5 to TRBJ2-1, with D tentatively TRBD1 (5 bases). The V end lost 6 bases, the J end lost 4 bases, and 14 bases lay between the germline ends. Germline assignment: CDR1 SGHKS and CDR2 YYEKEE (reference sequence). This CDR3 has 14 amino acids. CDR3 sequence reads: CASTDSRLYNEQFF. The CDR3 bases are TGTGCCAGCACCGACAGCCGCCTTTACAATGAGCAGTTCTTC.

The chain couples TRBV5-4 to TRBJ2-3; tentatively, D is TRBD1 (5 bases). Germline CDR1 SGHNT, CDR2 YYREEE (reference sequence). The CDR3 has 13 amino acids. Trimming shortened V by 4 bases and J by 6 bases, and 12 bases separated the two germline ends. As DNA, the CDR3 is TGTGCCAGCAGCGCGGCAGGGCCCGATACGCAGTATTTT. Its protein is CASSAAGPDTQYF.

The V gene is TRBV27, the J gene TRBJ1-5; 7 bases agree with TRBD1. Germline lookup yields CDR1 MNHEY and CDR2 SMNVEV (reference sequence). CDR3 length: 14 residues. V lost 3 bases and J lost 9; bases outside the gene matches: 8. The CDR3 region is CASSFSDRDGPQHF. For the CDR3, the DNA is TGTGCCAGCAGTTTCTCAGACAGGGATGGGCCCCAGCATTTT.

The chain couples TRBV29-1 to TRBJ1-2, with TRBD1 identical over 7 bases. The CDR3 extends over 11 amino acids. The germline V gene encodes CDR1 SQVTM and CDR2 ANQGSEA. V trimming: 4 bases; J trimming: 8 bases; junction bases outside the gene matches: 4. CDR3 nucleotide sequence: TGCAGCGTTGGGTGGGACAGAGGCTACACCTTC. Its protein is CSVGWDRGYTF.

The V call is TRBV5-5, the J call TRBJ2-7, with 8 nucleotides matching TRBD1. V was pared by 4 bases and J by 0 bases, with 9 bases of the junction left unmatched. CDR3 length equals 16 residues. From germline, CDR1 is SGHKS and CDR2 YYEKEE (reference sequence). The CDR3 region has the DNA TGTGCCAGCAGCCGGGCCGGGGACAGGTTCTCCTACGAGCAGTACTTC. Protein product: CASSRAGDRFSYEQYF.